This TCR beta chain was sequenced during a study of T cell responses to AZD1222 COVID-19 vaccine. Study observations and caveats: Nearly half of spike-specific TCRs reportedly target variant regions that are unmutated in the B.1.351 and B.1.1.7 variants. Seropositive status at baseline applied to only six AZD1222 recipients. Possibly, clonal diversity was underestimated; donors were largely white British and included more females.

Deletions cut 6 bases from V and 7 bases from J, with 13 bases between. The V gene's germline CDR1 is MNHEY and CDR2 SMNVEV (reference sequence). There are 13 residues in the CDR3. Analysis merged second doses at about 4 or about 12 weeks. Libraries were prepared by immunoSEQ multiplex PCR; TCRdb keeps only in-frame clonotypes and omits some of them. The data hold 100,000 to 150,000 clones, with 91% observed a single time. Of note for this clone: Antigen unknown.

The origin of this receptor is an adult who received the AZD1222 COVID-19 vaccine. This sample comprised peripheral blood, obtained 28 days after the second AZD1222 dose. This chain uses TRBV27 with TRBJ1-5; D is perhaps TRBD1 (6 bases). CDR3 loop: CASSPTRGQPQHF. CDR3 sequence (DNA): TGTGCCAGCAGCCCTACAAGGGGGCAGCCCCAGCATTTT.